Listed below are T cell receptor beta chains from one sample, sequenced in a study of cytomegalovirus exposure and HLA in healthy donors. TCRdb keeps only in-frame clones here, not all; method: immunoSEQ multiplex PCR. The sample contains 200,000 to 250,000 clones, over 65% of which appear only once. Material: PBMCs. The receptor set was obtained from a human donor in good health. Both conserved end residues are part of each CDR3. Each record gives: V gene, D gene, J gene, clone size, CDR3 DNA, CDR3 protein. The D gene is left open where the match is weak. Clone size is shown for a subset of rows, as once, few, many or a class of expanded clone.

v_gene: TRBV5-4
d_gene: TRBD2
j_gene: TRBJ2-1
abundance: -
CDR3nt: TGTGCCAGCAGCTGGGGGGGACTAGTCCCGTACAATGAGCAGTTCTTC
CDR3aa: CASSWGGLVPYNEQFF

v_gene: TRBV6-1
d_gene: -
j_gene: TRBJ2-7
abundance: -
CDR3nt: TGTGCCAGCAGTGAAGTCGGCGGAGACGAGCAGTACTTC
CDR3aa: CASSEVGGDEQYF

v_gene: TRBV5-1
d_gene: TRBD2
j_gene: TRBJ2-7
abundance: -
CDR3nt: TGCGCCAGCAGCTTGGCTATGCTAGCGGGAGCTCGCGAGCAGTACTTC
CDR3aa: CASSLAMLAGAREQYF

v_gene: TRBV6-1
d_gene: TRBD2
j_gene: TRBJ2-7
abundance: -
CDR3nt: TGTGCCAGCAGTCCTTCGACTAGCGTCTCCTACGAGCAGTACTTC
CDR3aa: CASSPSTSVSYEQYF

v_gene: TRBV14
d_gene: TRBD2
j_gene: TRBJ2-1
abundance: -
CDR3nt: TGTGCCAGCAGCCAAATATGGGGTAGCGGGAGTTTTCTGTTTGGTGAGCAGTTCTTC
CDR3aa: CASSQIWGSGSFLFGEQFF

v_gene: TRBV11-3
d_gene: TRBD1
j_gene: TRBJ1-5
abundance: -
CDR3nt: TGTGCCAGCAGCCCCCTACAGGGGCCGCCCCAGCATTTT
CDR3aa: CASSPLQGPPQHF

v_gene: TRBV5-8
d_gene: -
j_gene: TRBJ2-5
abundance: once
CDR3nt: TGTGCCAGCAGCCCAGGGGTTCACGAGACCCAGTACTTC
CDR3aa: CASSPGVHETQYF

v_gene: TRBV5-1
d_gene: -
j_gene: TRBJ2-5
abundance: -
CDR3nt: TGCGCCAGCAGCATCCGGGGGACAGTCGTTCCTGAGACCCAGTACTTC
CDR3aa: CASSIRGTVVPETQYF

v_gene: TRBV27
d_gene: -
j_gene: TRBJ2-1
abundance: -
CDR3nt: TGTGCCAGCAGTTTAATGGGCGAGCAGTTCTTC
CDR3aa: CASSLMGEQFF

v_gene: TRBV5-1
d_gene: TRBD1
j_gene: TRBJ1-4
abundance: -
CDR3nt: TGCGCCAGCAGCTTGGGGACAGGGACTGAAAAACTGTTTTTT
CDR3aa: CASSLGTGTEKLFF

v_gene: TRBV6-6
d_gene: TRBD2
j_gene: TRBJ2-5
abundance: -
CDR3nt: TGTGCCAGCAGCCGGACTAGCGGGACTTGGGAGACCCAGTACTTC
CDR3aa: CASSRTSGTWETQYF

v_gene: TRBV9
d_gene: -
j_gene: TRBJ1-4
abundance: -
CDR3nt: TGTGCCAGCAGCGTAGGGGGCTCTAATGAAAAACTGTTTTTT
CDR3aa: CASSVGGSNEKLFF

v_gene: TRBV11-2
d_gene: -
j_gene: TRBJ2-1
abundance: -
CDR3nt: TGTGCCAGCAGCTTAGGGGCTAGCGAAAATGAGCAGTTCTTC
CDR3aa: CASSLGASENEQFF

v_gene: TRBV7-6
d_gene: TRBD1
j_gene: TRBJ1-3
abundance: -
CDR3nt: TGTGCCAGCAGCTTAACGGGACAGGGAAACACCATATATTTT
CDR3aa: CASSLTGQGNTIYF

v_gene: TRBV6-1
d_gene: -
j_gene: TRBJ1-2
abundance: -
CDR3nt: TGTGCCAGCAGTAAGGAGGGACGGGATGGCTACACCTTC
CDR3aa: CASSKEGRDGYTF

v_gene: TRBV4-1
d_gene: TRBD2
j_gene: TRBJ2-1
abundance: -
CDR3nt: TGCGCCAGCAGCCAAGATCGGACTAGCGGGAGGACCGAGCAGTTCTTC
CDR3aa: CASSQDRTSGRTEQFF

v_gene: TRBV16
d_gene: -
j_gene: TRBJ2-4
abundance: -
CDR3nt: TGTGCCAGCAGCCAAGCCCAGGGGAAGAACATTCAGTACTTC
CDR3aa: CASSQAQGKNIQYF

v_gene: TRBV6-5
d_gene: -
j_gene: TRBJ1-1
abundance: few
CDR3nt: TGTGCCAGCAGTTCCCAGGAAGGCACTGAAGCTTTCTTT
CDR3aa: CASSSQEGTEAFF

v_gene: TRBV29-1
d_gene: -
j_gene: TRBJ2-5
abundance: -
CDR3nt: TGCAGCGTTGAAGTTTGGCTAGCGCCACAAGAGACCCAGTACTTC
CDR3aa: CSVEVWLAPQETQYF

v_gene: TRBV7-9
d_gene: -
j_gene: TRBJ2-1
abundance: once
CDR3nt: TGTGCCAGCAGCGTTACTTCGCCGCCCGACAATGAGCAGTTCTTC
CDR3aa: CASSVTSPPDNEQFF